This TCR beta chain comes out of a study of blood T cells in healthy people across ages. Then a second PCR, running about 6 to 12 cycles, was carried out with a sample-barcoded 5' primer and a J-beta primer mix. From the 5' RACE reads, TCRdb called clonotypes with MiXCR, one entry per CDR3 protein. The top ten hold around a quarter of the sample, which has around 800,000 distinct CDR3 sequences, around 68% seen once. The V segment lost 5 bases and the J segment 0 bases; nucleotides outside the gene matches: 4. CDR3 length: 18 residues. Germline CDR1 and CDR2: MNHNS and SASEGT. Donors gave around 10 milliliters of peripheral blood apiece. Total RNA extraction produced at least 6 micrograms (per sample) for the study. Study conclusions and caveats: Per million T cells, TCR beta diversity dropped about linearly as age rose. One million T cells yielded diversity estimates that were considered underestimates.

This clonotype appeared a few times. Its antigen is still unknown. The TCR was taken from a man aged 25-45 years in good health. The chain uses TRBV6-1 and TRBJ2-1; 16 nucleotides match TRBD2. Sample: blood. The CDR3: CASSPGTSGGGSYNEQFF. The DNA of the CDR3 is TGTGCCAGCAGTCCAGGGACTAGCGGGGGGGGCTCCTACAATGAGCAGTTCTTC.